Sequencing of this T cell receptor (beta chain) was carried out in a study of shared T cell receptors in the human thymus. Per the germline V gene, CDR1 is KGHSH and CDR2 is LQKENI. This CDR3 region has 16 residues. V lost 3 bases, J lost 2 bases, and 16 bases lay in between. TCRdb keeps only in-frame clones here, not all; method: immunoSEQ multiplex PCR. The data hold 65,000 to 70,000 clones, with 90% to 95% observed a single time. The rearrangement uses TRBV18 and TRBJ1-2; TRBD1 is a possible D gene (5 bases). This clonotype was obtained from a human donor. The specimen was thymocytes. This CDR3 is CASSPPDQGGNYGYTF. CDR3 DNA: TGTGCCAGCTCACCTCCCGACCAGGGCGGGAACTATGGCTACACCTTC.